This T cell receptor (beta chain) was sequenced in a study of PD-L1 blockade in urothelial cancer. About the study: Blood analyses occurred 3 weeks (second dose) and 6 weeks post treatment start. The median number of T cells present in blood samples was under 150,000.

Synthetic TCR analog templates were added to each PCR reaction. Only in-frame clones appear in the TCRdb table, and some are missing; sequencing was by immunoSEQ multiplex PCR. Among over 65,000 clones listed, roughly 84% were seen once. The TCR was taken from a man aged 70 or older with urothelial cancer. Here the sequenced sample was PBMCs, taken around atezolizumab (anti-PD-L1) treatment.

CDR3 nucleotide sequence: TGTGCCAGCTCGCCTCCTAGCGGGAACACCGGGGAGCTGTTTTTT. Its protein is CASSPPSGNTGELFF. V gene TRBV18 combines with J gene TRBJ2-2, with 7 bases identical to TRBD2. The CDR3 is 15 amino acids. Germline values: CDR1 KGHSH, CDR2 LQKENI. J gave up 1 base and V 6 bases, and 5 bases lay outside the gene matches.